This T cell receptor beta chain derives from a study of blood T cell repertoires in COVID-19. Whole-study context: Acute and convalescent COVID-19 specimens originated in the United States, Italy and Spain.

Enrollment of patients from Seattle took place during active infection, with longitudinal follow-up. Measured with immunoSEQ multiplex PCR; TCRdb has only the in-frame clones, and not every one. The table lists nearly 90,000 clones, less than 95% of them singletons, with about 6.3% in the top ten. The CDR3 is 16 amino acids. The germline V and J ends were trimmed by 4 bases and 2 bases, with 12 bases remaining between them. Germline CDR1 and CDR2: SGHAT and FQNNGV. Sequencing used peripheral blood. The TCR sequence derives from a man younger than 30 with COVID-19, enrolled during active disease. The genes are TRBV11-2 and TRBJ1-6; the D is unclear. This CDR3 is CASSSRTLPYNSPLHF. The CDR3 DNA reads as TGTGCCAGCAGCTCAAGGACTTTACCCTATAATTCACCCCTCCACTTT.